This T cell receptor beta chain was identified in a study of prognosis after radiotherapy for stage I lung cancer. Looking at the study overall: Newly diagnosed primary stage I lung tumors were found in 11 to 15 patients, while oligometastatic NSCLC after surgical resection of the primary tumor was found in a few. The approximately 13 male and 6 female patients were aged about 50 to 85, median roughly 68 years. Operability status for all non-small cell lung cancer patients was recorded as medically inoperable.

In regard to this clonotype: Its antigen is unknown. Since a much larger clone is just one base distant, this may be a read error.

Study-level results: A drop in unique TCR clone counts was seen after stereotactic body radiation therapy, median roughly 10,000 versus 7,000.

CDR1 and CDR2 (germline): MGHRA, YSYEKL. Trimming stripped 1 base from V and 7 bases from J, with 19 bases between. The CDR3 runs to 16 residues. Two rounds of multiplex PCR amplified TCR beta CDR3 from genomic DNA. The authors ran first-round PCR with primers specific to each TRBV and TRBJ gene. TCRdb ran MiXCR on the multiplex PCR reads and lists one entry per CDR3 protein. The table has fewer than 65,000 distinct CDR3 sequences, around a third seen once. The sample in question was PBMCs, obtained before or after stereotactic body radiation therapy (not recorded which). The V call is TRBV4-1, the J call TRBJ2-5; D uncertain. The TCR comes from a donor over 45 with non-small cell lung cancer. CDR3 DNA: TGCGCCAGCAGCCAAGCAGGTCTCAAGCGAGAAGTGACCCAGTACTTC. This gives the protein CASSQAGLKREVTQYF.